The 3 T cell receptor beta chains listed next were all sequenced from one sample in a study of PD-L1 blockade in urothelial cancer. Time point: pretreatment peripheral blood. Here immunoSEQ multiplex PCR was the method, and the copy in TCRdb shows in-frame clones only, minus some. The sample shows approximately 50,000 clones, about 80% of them seen only once. The material sequenced was PBMCs, taken around atezolizumab (anti-PD-L1) treatment. Receptor source: a man between 65 and 79 years old with urothelial cancer.

This clone was seen only once. The genes are TRBV7-2 and TRBJ2-2, with no clear D. CDR1 and CDR2 (germline): SGHTA, FQGNSA. The V and J ends lost 5 bases and 1 base respectively, with 14 bases between them. The CDR3 runs to 16 residues. The CDR3 DNA follows: TGTGCCAGCAGCGCCCAACAGCTCCAGAACACCGGGGAGCTGTTTTTT. This codes for CASSAQQLQNTGELFF.

J is TRBJ2-1 and V is TRBV4-2; 8 positions agree with TRBD1. The CDR3 covers 16 residues. Losses at the gene ends were 1 base for V and 5 bases for J; bases not matched to a gene: 7. Germline CDR1 LGHNA, CDR2 YNFKEQ. CDR3 coding DNA: TGTGCCAGCAGCCAAGGAGTTCGGACAGGGAACAATGAGCAGTTCTTC. This codes for CASSQGVRTGNNEQFF.

The chain is built from TRBV6-1 and TRBJ2-5; 7 nucleotides match TRBD2. Germline CDR1 and CDR2: MNHNS and SASEGT. The length of the CDR3 is 13 residues. Losses at the gene ends were 6 bases for V and 7 bases for J; bases not matched to a gene: 8. This CDR3 reads CASSAPPGGTQYF. As DNA, the CDR3 is TGTGCCAGCAGCGCCCCCCCGGGAGGGACCCAGTACTTC.